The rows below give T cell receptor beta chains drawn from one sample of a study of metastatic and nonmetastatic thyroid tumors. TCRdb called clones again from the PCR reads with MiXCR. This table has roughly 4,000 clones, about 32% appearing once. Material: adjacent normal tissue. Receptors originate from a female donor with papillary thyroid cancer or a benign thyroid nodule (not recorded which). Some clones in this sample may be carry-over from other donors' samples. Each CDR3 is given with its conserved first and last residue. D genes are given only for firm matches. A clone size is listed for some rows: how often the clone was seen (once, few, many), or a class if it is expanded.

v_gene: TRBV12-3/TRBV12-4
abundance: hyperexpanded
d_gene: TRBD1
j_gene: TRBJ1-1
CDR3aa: CASSLGTGNTEAFF
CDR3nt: TGTGCCAGCAGTTTAGGGACAGGGAACACTGAAGCTTTCTTT

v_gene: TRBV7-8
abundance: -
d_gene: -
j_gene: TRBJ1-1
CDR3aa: CASSLVDRTLNTEAFF
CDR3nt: TGTGCCAGCAGCTTGGTGGACAGAACCTTGAACACTGAAGCTTTCTTT

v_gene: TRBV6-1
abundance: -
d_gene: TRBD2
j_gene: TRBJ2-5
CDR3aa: CATYSGTSAGETQYF
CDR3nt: TGTGCCACTTACTCCGGGACTAGCGCGGGGGAGACCCAGTACTTC

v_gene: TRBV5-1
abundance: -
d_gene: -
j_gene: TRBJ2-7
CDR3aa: CASSASGKEQYF
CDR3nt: TGCGCCAGCAGCGCATCAGGGAAAGAGCAGTACTTC

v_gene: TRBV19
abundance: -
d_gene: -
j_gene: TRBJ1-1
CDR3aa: CASSIQRNTEAFF
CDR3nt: TGTGCCAGTAGTATACAGCGGAACACTGAAGCTTTCTTT

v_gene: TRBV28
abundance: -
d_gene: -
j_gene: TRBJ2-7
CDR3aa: CASSLTGRSYEQYF
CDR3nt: TGTGCCAGCAGTTTGACAGGTCGCTCCTACGAGCAGTACTTC

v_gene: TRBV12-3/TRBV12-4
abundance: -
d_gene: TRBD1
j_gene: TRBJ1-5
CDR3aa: CASSLGQGGLPQHF
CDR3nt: TGTGCCAGCAGCCTTGGACAGGGCGGTTTGCCCCAGCATTTT

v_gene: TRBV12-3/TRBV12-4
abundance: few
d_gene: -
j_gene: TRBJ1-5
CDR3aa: CASSIEGNQPQHF
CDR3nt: TGTGCCAGCAGCATAGAGGGCAATCAGCCCCAGCATTTT

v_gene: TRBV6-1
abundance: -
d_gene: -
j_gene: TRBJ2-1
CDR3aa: CASQGGSSYNEQFF
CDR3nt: TGTGCCAGTCAGGGCGGTAGCTCCTACAATGAGCAGTTCTTC

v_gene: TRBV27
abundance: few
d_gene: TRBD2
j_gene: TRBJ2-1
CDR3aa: CASSAGLAGLSYNEQFF
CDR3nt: TGTGCCAGCAGTGCAGGACTAGCGGGTCTATCCTACAATGAGCAGTTCTTC

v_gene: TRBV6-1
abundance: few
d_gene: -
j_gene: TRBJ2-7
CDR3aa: CASRESLEGWNEQYF
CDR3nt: TGTGCCAGCAGGGAGTCCTTGGAGGGTTGGAACGAGCAGTACTTC

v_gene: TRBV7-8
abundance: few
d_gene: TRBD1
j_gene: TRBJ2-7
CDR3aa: CASSLVQGGIYEQYF
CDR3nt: TGTGCCAGCAGCTTAGTACAGGGGGGCATCTACGAGCAGTACTTC

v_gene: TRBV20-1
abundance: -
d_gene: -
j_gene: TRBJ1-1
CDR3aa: CSASGGAGAEAFF
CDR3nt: TGCAGTGCTAGCGGGGGCGCGGGTGCTGAAGCTTTCTTT

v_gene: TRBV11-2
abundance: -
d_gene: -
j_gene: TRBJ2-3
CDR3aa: CASSPVRDSPLDTQYF
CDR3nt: TGTGCCAGCAGCCCCGTGCGGGACTCGCCTTTAGATACGCAGTATTTT

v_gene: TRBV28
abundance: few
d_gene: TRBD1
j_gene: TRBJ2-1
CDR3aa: CASSTIPGQGVGGEQFF
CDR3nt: TGTGCCAGCAGTACAATCCCCGGGCAGGGGGTAGGTGGTGAGCAGTTCTTC

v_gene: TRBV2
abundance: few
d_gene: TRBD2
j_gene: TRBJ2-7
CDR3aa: CASTPRTRSFLEQYF
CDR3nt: TGTGCCAGCACTCCTAGGACTAGAAGTTTCCTCGAGCAGTACTTC

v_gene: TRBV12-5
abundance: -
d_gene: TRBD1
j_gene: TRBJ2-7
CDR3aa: CASGLGPGQYYEQYF
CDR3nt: TGTGCTAGTGGTTTGGGCCCGGGACAGTACTACGAGCAGTACTTC

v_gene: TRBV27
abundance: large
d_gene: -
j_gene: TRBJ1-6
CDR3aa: CASSLSTGNNSPLHF
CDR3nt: TGTGCCAGCAGTTTATCGACCGGAAACAATTCACCCCTCCACTTT

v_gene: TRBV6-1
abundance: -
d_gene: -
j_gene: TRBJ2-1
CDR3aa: CASSEIGTKQFF
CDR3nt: TGTGCCAGCAGTGAAATCGGGACAAAGCAGTTCTTC

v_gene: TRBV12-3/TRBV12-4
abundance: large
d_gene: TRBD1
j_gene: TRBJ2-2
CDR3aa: CASRTGGANTGELFF
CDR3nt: TGTGCCAGCAGGACAGGGGGCGCGAACACCGGGGAGCTGTTTTTT

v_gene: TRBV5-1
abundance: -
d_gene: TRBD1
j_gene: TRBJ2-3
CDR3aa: CASSFDRAVADTQYF
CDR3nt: TGCGCCAGCAGCTTTGACAGGGCCGTTGCAGATACGCAGTATTTT

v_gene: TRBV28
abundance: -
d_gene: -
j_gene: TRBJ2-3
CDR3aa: CASSFKAGYDTDTQYF
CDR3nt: TGTGCCAGCAGTTTTAAGGCGGGATACGACACAGATACGCAGTATTTT

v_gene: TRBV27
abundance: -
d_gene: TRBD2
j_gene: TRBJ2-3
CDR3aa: CASSLLVAGAGTDTQYF
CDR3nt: TGTGCCAGCAGTTTATTGGTAGCGGGAGCCGGCACAGATACGCAGTATTTT

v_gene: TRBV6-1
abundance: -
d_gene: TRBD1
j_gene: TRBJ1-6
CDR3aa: CASSGRTGRNSPLHF
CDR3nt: TGTGCCAGCAGTGGTCGGACAGGGAGGAATTCACCCCTCCACTTT

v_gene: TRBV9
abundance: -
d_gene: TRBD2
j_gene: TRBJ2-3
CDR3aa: CASSPGGTTDTQYF
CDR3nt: TGTGCCAGCAGCCCGGGGGGTACCACAGATACGCAGTATTTT

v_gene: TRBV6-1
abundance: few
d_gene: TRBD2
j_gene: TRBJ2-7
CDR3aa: CASSPAGGQAYEKYF
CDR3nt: TGTGCCAGCAGCCCCGCGGGGGGGCAGGCATACGAGAAGTACTTC

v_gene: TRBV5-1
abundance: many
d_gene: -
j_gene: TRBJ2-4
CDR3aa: CASSLGGGQNIQYF
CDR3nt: TGCGCCAGCAGCTTAGGCGGGGGCCAAAACATTCAGTACTTC

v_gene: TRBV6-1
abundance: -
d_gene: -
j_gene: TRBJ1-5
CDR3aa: CASSEEVRSGNQPQHF
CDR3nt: TGTGCCAGCAGTGAAGAGGTCAGATCAGGCAATCAGCCCCAGCATTTT

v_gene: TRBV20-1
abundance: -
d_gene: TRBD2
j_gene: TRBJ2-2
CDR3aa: CSAQTSGRTGELFF
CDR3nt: TGCAGTGCCCAGACTAGCGGGAGAACCGGGGAGCTGTTTTTT

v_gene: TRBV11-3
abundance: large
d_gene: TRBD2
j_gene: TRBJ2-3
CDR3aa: CASSKGLAVSTDTQYF
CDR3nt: TGTGCCAGCAGCAAGGGACTAGCAGTAAGCACAGATACGCAGTATTTT

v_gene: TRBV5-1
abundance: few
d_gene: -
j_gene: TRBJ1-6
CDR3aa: CASRPGGDSPLHF
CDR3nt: TGCGCCAGCCGACCGGGCGGTGATTCACCCCTCCACTTT

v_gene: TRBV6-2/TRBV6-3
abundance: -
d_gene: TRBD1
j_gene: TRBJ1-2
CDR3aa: CASSNHGPSWTGMSYGYTF
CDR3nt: TGTGCCAGCAGTAACCACGGCCCATCCTGGACAGGGATGTCCTATGGCTACACCTTC

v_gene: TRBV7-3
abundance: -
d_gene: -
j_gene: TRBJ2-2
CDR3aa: CASSSFAGRSGELFF
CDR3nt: TGTGCCAGCAGCTCCTTCGCAGGGAGGTCCGGGGAGCTGTTTTTT

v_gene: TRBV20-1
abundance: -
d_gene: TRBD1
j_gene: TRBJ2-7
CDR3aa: CSARAWTGGFPFWYEQYF
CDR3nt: TGCAGTGCTAGAGCTTGGACAGGGGGCTTCCCGTTCTGGTACGAGCAGTACTTC

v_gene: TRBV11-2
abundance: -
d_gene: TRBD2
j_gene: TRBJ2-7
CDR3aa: CASGALAGSYEQYF
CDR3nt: TGTGCCAGCGGGGCACTAGCGGGTTCCTACGAGCAGTACTTC

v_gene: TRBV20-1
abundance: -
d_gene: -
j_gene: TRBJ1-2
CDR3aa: CSASPLEYSGGYTF
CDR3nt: TGCAGTGCTAGTCCGCTAGAGTATTCGGGTGGCTACACCTTC

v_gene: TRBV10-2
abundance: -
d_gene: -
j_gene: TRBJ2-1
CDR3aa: CASSESRWSRGPSVFF
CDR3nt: TGCGCCAGCAGTGAGTCGCGGTGGTCGAGGGGACCCTCTGTGTTCTTC

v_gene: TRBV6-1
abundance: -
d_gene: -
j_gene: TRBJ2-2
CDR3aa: CASSPRTGGTGELFF
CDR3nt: TGTGCCAGCAGTCCTCGGACAGGAGGGACCGGGGAGCTGTTTTTT

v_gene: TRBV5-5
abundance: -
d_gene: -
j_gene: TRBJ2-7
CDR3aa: CASSPPNGSSSYEQYF
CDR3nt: TGTGCCAGCAGCCCCCCCAACGGCTCGAGCTCCTACGAGCAGTACTTC

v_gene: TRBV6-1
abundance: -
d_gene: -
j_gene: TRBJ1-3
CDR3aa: CASPSGNTIYF
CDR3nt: TGTGCCAGCCCCTCTGGAAACACCATATATTTT

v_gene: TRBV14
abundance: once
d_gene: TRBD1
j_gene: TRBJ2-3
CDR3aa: CASSQLTGGADTQYF
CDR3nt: TGTGCCAGCAGCCAATTGACAGGGGGGGCAGATACGCAGTATTTT

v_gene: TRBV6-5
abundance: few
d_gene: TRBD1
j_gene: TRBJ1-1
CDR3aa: CASSYRGTGGRNTEAFF
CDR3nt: TGTGCCAGCAGTTACAGAGGGACAGGGGGCCGGAACACTGAAGCTTTCTTT

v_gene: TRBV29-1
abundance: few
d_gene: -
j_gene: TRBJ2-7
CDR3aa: CSVARAQGEQYF
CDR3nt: TGCAGCGTTGCCCGGGCGCAGGGGGAGCAGTACTTC